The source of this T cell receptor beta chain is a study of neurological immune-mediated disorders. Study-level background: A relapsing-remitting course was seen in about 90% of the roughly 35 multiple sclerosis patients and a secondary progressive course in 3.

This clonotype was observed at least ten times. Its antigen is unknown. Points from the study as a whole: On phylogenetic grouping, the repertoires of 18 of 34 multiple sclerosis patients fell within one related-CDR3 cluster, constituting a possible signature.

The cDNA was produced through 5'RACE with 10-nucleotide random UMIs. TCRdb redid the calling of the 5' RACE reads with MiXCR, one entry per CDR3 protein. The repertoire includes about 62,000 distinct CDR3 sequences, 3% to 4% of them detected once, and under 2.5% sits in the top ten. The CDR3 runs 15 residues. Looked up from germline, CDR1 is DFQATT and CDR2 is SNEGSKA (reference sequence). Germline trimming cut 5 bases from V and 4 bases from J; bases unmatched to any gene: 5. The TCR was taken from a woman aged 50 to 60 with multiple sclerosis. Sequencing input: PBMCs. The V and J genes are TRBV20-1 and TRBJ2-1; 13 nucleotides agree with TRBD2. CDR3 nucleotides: TGCAGTGCTTCCCTACTAGCGGGAGGGTACAATGAGCAGTTCTTC. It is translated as CSASLLAGGYNEQFF.